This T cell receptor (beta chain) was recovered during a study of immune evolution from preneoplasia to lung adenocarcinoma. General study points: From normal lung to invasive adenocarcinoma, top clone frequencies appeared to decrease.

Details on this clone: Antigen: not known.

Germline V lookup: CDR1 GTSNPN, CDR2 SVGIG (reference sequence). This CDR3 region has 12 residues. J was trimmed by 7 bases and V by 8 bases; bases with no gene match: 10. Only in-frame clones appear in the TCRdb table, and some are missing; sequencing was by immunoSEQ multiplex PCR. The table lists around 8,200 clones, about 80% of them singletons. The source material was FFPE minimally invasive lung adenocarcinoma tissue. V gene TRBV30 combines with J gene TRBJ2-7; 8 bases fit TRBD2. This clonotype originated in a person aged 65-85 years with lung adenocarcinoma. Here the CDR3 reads CAREGPGEEQYF. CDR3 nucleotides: TGTGCCCGGGAGGGCCCCGGCGAAGAGCAGTACTTC.